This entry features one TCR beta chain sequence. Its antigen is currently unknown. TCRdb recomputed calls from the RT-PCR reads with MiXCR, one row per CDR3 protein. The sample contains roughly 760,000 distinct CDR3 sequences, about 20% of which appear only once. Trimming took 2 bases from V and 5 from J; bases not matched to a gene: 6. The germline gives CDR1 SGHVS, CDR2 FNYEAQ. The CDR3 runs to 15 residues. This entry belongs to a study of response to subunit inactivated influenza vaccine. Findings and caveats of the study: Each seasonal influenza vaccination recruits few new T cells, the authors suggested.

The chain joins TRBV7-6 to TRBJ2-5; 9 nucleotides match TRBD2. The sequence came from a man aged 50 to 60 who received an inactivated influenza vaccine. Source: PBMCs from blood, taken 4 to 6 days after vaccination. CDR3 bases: TGTGCCAGCAGCTTACCGGGACTAGCCGCGGAGACCCAGTACTTC. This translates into CASSLPGLAAETQYF.